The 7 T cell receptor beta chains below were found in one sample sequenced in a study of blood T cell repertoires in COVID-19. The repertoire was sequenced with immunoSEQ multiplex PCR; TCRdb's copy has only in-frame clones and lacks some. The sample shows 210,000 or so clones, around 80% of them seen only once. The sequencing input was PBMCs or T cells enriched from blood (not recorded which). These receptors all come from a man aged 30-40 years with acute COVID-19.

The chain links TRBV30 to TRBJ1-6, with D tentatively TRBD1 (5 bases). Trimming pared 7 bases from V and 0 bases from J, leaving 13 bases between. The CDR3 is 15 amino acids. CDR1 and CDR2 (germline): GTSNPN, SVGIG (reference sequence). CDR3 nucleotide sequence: TGTGCCTTCGGGACTGATAGCTCCTATAATTCACCCCTCCACTTT. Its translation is CAFGTDSSYNSPLHF. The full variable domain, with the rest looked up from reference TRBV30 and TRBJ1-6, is SQTIHQWPATLVQPVGSPLSLECTVEGTSNPNLYWYRQAAGRGLQLLFYSVGIGQISSEVPQNLSASRPQDRQFILSSKKLLLSDSGFYLCAFGTDSSYNSPLHFGNGTRLTVT.

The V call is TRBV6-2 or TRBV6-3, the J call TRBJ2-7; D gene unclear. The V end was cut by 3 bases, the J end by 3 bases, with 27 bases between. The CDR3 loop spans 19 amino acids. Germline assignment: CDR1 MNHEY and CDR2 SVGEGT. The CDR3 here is CASSYSRRRVLQIVYEQYF. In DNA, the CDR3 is TGTGCCAGCAGTTATTCCCGTCGACGGGTTCTCCAAATCGTCTACGAGCAGTACTTC.

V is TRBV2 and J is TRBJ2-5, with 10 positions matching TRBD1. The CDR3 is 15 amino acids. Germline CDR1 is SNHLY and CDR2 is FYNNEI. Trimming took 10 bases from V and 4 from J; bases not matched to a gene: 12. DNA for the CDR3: TGTGCCAACTTACTGAGAGGACAGGGGGTAGAGACCCAGTACTTC. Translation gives CANLLRGQGVETQYF. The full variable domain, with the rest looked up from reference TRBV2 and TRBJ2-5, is EPEVTQTPSHQVTQMGQEVILRCVPISNHLYFYWYRQILGQKVEFLVSFYNNEISEKSEIFDDQFSVERPDGSNFTLKIRSTKLEDSAMYFCANLLRGQGVETQYFGPGTRLLVL.

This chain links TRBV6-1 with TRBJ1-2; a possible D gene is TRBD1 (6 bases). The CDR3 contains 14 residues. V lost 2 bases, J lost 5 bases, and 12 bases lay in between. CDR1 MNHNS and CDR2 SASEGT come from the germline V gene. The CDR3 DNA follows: TGTGCCAGCAGTGAACAATGGGGGCCATATGGCTACACCTTC. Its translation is CASSEQWGPYGYTF.

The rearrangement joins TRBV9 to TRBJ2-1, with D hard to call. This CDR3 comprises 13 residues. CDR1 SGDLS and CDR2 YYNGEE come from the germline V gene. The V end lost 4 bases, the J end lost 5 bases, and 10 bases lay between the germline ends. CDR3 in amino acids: CASSLDWNNEQFF. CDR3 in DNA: TGTGCCAGCAGCCTTGACTGGAACAATGAGCAGTTCTTC.

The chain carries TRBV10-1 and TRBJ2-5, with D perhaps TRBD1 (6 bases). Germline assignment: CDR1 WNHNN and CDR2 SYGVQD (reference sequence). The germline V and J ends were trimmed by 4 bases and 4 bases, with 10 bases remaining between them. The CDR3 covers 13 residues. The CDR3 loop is CASSGDIRETQYF. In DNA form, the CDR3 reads TGCGCCAGCAGTGGGGACATCCGAGAGACCCAGTACTTC.

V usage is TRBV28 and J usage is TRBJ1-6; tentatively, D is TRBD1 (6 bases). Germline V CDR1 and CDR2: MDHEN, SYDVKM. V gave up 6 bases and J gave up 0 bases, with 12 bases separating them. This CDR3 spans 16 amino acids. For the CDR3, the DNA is TGTGCCAGCAGCCGGGACAAGAGCTCCTATAATTCACCCCTCCACTTT. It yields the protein CASSRDKSSYNSPLHF.